This TCR beta chain emerged from a study of molecular identifiers for immune sequencing clone quantification. Germline CDR1 and CDR2: PRHDT and FYEKMQ (reference sequence). V shed 5 bases and J 2 bases; nucleotides not matched to a gene: 10. CDR3 length equals 16 residues. Via MiXCR, TCRdb re-called the PCR reads, giving one row per CDR3 protein. The data hold 300,000 to 400,000 distinct CDR3 sequences, with roughly a quarter observed a single time. This clonotype was recorded a few times. As CD8+CD4-CCR7+CD45RA+ cells, naive CD8 T cells were sorted. Sequencing was carried out using naive CD8+ T cells from blood, with Jurkat cell RNA spiked in. Subset noted: FACS-sorted CD8+CD4-CCR7+CD45RA+ naive T cells. This sequence joins TRBV13 and TRBJ1-2, with 8 bases aligning to TRBD1. This TCR was recovered from a human donor in good health. Some libraries in this study had Jurkat cell RNA spiked in. CDR3 sequence reads: CASSTTTGQDNYGYTF. The CDR3 coding sequence is TGTGCCAGCAGCACAACAACGGGACAGGACAACTATGGCTACACCTTC. Full variable domain (outside the CDR3, taken from reference TRBV13 and TRBJ1-2): AAGVIQSPRHLIKEKRETATLKCYPIPRHDTVYWYQQGPGQDPQFLISFYEKMQSDKGSIPDRFSAQQFSDYHSELNMSSLELGDSALYFCASSTTTGQDNYGYTFGSGTRLTVV.